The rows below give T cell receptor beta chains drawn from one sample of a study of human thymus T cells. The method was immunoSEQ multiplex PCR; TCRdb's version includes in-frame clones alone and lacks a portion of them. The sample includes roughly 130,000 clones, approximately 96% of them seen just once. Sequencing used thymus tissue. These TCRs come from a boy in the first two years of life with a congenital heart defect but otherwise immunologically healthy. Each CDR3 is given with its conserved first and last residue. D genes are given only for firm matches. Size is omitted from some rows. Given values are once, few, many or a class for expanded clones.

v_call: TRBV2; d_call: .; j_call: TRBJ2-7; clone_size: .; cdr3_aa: CASSVPSYEQYF; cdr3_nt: TGTGCCAGCAGTGTCCCCTCCTACGAGCAGTACTTC
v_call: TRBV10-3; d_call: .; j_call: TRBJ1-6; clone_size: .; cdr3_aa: CAISGDPGPPLHF; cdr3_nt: TGTGCCATCAGTGGCGACCCGGGTCCACCCCTCCACTTT
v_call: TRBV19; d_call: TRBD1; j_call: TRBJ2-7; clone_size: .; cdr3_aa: CASSLRQGTYEQYF; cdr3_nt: TGTGCCAGTAGTCTGAGACAGGGGACCTACGAGCAGTACTTC
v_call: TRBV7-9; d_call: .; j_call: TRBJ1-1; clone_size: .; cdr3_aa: CASSLSPGRAFF; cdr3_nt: TGTGCCAGCAGCTTAAGTCCGGGAAGGGCTTTCTTT
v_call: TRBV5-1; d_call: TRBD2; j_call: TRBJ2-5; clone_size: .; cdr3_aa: CASSLGLAEQETQYF; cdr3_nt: TGCGCCAGCAGCTTGGGCCTAGCGGAGCAAGAGACCCAGTACTTC
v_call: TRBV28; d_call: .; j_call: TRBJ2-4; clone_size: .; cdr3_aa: CASSFRAGTLKNIQYF; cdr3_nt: TGTGCCAGCAGTTTCAGGGCGGGGACACTAAAAAACATTCAGTACTTC
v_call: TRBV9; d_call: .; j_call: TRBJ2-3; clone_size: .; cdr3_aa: CASSVEGRTDTQYF; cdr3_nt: TGTGCCAGCAGCGTAGAGGGGCGGACAGATACGCAGTATTTT
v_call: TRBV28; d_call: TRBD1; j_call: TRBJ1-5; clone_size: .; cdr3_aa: CASSTGSRGMVHF; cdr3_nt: TGTGCCAGCAGTACTGGGTCCAGGGGGATGGTGCATTTT
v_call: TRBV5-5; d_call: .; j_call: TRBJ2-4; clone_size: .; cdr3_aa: CASSLVHEAPTPKNIQYF; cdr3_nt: TGTGCCAGCAGCTTGGTACACGAGGCCCCTACCCCCAAAAACATTCAGTACTTC
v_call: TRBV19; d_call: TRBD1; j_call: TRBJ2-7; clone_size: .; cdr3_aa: CASSIWGQPYEQYF; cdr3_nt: TGTGCCAGTAGTATATGGGGACAGCCCTACGAGCAGTACTTC
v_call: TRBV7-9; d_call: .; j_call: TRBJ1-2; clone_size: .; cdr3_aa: CASSGVRTFPTRGYTF; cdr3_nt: TGTGCCAGCAGCGGAGTTCGGACATTCCCTACGAGGGGCTACACCTTC
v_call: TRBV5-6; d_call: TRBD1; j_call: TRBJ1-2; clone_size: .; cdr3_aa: CASSFPDRGHGYTF; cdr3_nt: TGTGCCAGCAGCTTCCCGGACAGGGGGCATGGCTACACCTTC
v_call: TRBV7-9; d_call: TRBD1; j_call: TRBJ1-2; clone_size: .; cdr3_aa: CASHRGYGYTF; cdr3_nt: TGTGCCAGCCACAGGGGTTATGGCTACACCTTC
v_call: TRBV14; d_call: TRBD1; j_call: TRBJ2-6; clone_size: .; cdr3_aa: CASSQDTGDPVGGANVLTF; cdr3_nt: TGTGCCAGCAGCCAAGATACAGGGGACCCCGTGGGGGGGGCCAACGTCCTGACTTTC
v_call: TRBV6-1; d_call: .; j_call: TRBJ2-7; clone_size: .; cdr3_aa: CASSPQGGEQYF; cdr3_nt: TGTGCCAGCAGCCCCCAGGGGGGGGAGCAGTACTTC
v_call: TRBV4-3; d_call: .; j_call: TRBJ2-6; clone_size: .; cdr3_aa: CASSQEAFSGANVLTF; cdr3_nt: TGCGCCAGCAGCCAAGAGGCTTTCTCTGGGGCCAACGTCCTGACTTTC
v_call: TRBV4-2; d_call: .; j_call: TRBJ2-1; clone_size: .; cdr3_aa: CASSQGKLDEQFF; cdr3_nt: TGTGCCAGCAGCCAAGGTAAATTGGATGAGCAGTTCTTC
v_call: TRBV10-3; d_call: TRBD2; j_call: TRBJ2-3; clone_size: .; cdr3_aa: CAISESGLAGGTPSTDTQYF; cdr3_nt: TGTGCCATCAGTGAGTCGGGACTAGCGGGGGGTACTCCTAGCACAGATACGCAGTATTTT
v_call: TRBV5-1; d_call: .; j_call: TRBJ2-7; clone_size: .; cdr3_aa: CASSLAQAVPYEQYF; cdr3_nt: TGCGCCAGCAGCTTGGCCCAGGCAGTCCCCTACGAGCAGTACTTC
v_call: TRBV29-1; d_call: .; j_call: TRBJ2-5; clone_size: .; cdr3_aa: CSVAITETQYF; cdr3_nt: TGCAGCGTTGCTATCACAGAGACCCAGTACTTC
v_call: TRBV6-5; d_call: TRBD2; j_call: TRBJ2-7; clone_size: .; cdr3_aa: CASSYGLAGGSYEQYF; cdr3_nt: TGTGCCAGCAGTTACGGACTAGCGGGGGGGTCCTACGAGCAGTACTTC
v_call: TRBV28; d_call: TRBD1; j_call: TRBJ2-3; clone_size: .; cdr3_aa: CASPPWGTEYTDTQYF; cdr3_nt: TGTGCCAGCCCTCCCTGGGGGACAGAGTACACAGATACGCAGTATTTT
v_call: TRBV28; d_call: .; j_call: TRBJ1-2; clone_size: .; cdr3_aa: CASSSNLGVQELYGYTF; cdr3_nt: TGTGCCAGCAGTTCCAATCTGGGCGTTCAGGAACTCTATGGCTACACCTTC
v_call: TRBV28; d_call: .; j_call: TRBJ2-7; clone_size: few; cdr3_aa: CASGTLSAPVIHEQYF; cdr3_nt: TGTGCCAGCGGAACTCTCTCTGCCCCCGTAATACACGAGCAGTACTTC